This TCR beta chain was identified during a study of memory CD4+ T cells and cytomegalovirus serostatus. Original methodology: Out-of-frame sequences were removed, leaving a few million distinct TCRbeta sequences. Sequenced by immunoSEQ multiplex PCR; TCRdb stores in-frame clones only, minus some. The D gene and trimming were derived from the DNA, and the V and J assignments and clone size from that table. The table shows 55,000 to 75,000 clones, with approximately 78% occurring only once. Single viable CD3+CD4+CD8-CD45RO+ cells were sorted as the memory CD4+ T cells. Whole-study results and caveats: CD4+ memory repertoires contained about two fifths of the 164 reported CMV TCRbeta sequences.

This CDR3 is 17 amino acids long. The V gene lost 0 bases and the J gene lost 0 bases, with 13 bases spanning the gap. Germline V lookup: CDR1 SGHNT, CDR2 YYREEE (reference sequence). This clone has a single count. Its antigen is unidentified. Sequencing was carried out using memory CD4+ T cells from blood. The origin of this receptor is an adult in good health and CMV-seronegative. J is TRBJ1-3 and V is TRBV5-4, with D perhaps matching TRBD1 (5 bases). This CDR3 is CASSLGGGPSSGNTIYF. The CDR3 coding sequence is TGTGCCAGCAGCTTGGGCGGGGGTCCGAGCTCTGGAAACACCATATATTTT. Supplemented by reference TRBV5-4 and TRBJ1-3, the full variable domain reads ETGVTQSPTHLIKTRGQQVTLRCSSQSGHNTVSWYQQALGQGPQFIFQYYREEENGRGNFPPRFSGLQFPNYSSELNVNALELDDSALYLCASSLGGGPSSGNTIYFGEGSWLTVV.